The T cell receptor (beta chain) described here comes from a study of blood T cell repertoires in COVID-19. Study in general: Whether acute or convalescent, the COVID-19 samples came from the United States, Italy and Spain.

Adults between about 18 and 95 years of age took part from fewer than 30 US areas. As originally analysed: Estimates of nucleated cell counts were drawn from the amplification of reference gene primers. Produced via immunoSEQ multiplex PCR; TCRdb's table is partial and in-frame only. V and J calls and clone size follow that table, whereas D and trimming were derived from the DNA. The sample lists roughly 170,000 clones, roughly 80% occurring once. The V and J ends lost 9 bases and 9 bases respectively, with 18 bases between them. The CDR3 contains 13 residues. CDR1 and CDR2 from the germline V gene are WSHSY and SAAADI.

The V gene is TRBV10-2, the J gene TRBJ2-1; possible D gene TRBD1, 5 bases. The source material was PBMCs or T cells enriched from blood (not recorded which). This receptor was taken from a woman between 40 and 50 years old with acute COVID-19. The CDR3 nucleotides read TGCGCCAGTCGTAGGGGCGGTCTGGGTGAGCAGTTCTTC. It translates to CASRRGGLGEQFF.